These 23 T cell receptor beta chains came from one sample sequenced in a study of T cell changes during pregnancy in multiple sclerosis. The method was immunoSEQ multiplex PCR; TCRdb's version includes in-frame clones alone and lacks a portion of them. Here the sample spans tens of thousands of clones, roughly nine tenths being singletons. Material: CD4+ T cells from peripheral blood mononuclear cells, obtained in the first trimester of pregnancy. These receptors were collected from a female donor with multiple sclerosis, enrolled in a pregnancy study.

The CDR3 nucleotides read TGCGCCAGCAGTGAGCAGGGGGCAACTGAAGCTTTCTTT. As protein: CASSEQGATEAFF. The V call is TRBV10-1, the J call TRBJ1-1, with 8 positions matching TRBD1. Germline V gene sequence: CDR1 WNHNN, CDR2 SYGVQD (reference sequence). The CDR3 runs to 13 residues. Losses at the gene ends were 2 bases for V and 5 bases for J; bases not matched to a gene: 1.

V is TRBV5-1 and J is TRBJ2-5, with 7 bases aligning to TRBD2. The end of the DNA fits TRBJ2-7 better, so the J call may be wrong. The CDR3 has 16 amino acids. CDR1 and CDR2 (germline): SGHRS, YFSETQ. This chain's CDR3 is CASSLVSGLKSYEQYF. The CDR3 DNA reads as TGCGCCAGCAGCTTGGTATCGGGACTAAAATCCTACGAGCAGTACTTC.

This chain links TRBV30 with TRBJ1-1; D perhaps matches TRBD1 (5 bases). The CDR3 is made up of 13 amino acids. Trimming shortened V by 4 bases and J by 3 bases, and 12 bases separated the two germline ends. Germline V lookup: CDR1 GTSNPN, CDR2 SVGIG (reference sequence). The CDR3 region is CAWKRDSHTEAFF. As DNA, the CDR3 is TGTGCCTGGAAGAGAGACAGTCACACTGAAGCTTTCTTT.

CDR3 sequence reads: CASSLRGQGEAFF. The CDR3 DNA follows: TGCGCCAGCAGCCTACGGGGACAGGGAGAAGCTTTCTTT. The chain carries TRBV5-1 and TRBJ1-1; 9 nucleotides line up with TRBD1. Germline V CDR1 and CDR2: SGHRS, YFSETQ. J lost 8 bases, V lost 4 bases, and 6 bases had no gene match. This CDR3 comprises 13 residues.

The chain has TRBV7-7 and TRBJ2-1; D call uncertain. The germline CDR1 and CDR2 sequences are SSHAT and FNYEAQ (reference sequence). This CDR3 has 13 residues. The V end was cut by 1 base, the J end by 7 bases, with 8 bases between. CDR3 residues: CASSLGPGNEQFF. The CDR3 DNA follows: TGTGCCAGCAGCTTAGGCCCAGGTAATGAGCAGTTCTTC.

The genes are TRBV7-6 and TRBJ2-1; 7 positions match TRBD2. CDR3 size: 15 residues. Germline lookup yields CDR1 SGHVS and CDR2 FNYEAQ. V shed 1 base and J 2 bases; nucleotides not matched to a gene: 2. CDR3 in amino acids: CASSLGLAAYNEQFF. CDR3 DNA: TGTGCCAGCAGCTTAGGTCTAGCGGCCTACAATGAGCAGTTCTTC.

This chain links TRBV9 with TRBJ2-7; D remains ambiguous. This CDR3 is 14 amino acids long. Germline lookup yields CDR1 SGDLS and CDR2 YYNGEE. Trimming left V 0 bases short and J 0 bases short, with 7 bases between. The DNA of the CDR3 is TGTGCCAGCAGCGTAGCACTGAACTCCTACGAGCAGTACTTC. This sequence encodes CASSVALNSYEQYF.

This chain joins TRBV4-3 and TRBJ2-1; 12 positions agree with TRBD1. J was trimmed by 8 bases and V by 1 base; bases with no gene match: 6. The germline V gene encodes CDR1 LGHNA and CDR2 YSLEER. CDR3 length equals 16 residues. CDR3 DNA sequence: TGCGCCAGCAGCCAAGCTTGGGACAGGGGGCCGGATGAGCAGTTCTTC. It yields the protein CASSQAWDRGPDEQFF.

The V and J genes are TRBV18 and TRBJ1-4; tentative D call: TRBD1 (5 bases). The V gene lost 2 bases and the J gene lost 4 bases, with 8 bases spanning the gap. The germline V gene has CDR1 KGHSH and CDR2 LQKENI. This CDR3 has 14 residues. This CDR3 reads CASSPRGGNEKLFF. CDR3 DNA sequence: TGTGCCAGCTCACCAAGGGGCGGTAATGAAAAACTGTTTTTT.

This clone was seen a single time. The J gene is TRBJ2-6, the V gene TRBV7-9, with 7 positions matching TRBD1. J was trimmed by 1 base and V by 1 base; bases with no gene match: 4. CDR3 length: 17 amino acids. Germline CDR1 SEHNR, CDR2 FQNEAQ (reference sequence). For the CDR3, the DNA is TGTGCCAGCAGCTTAGGACAGGGATCGTCTGGGGCCAACGTCCTGACTTTC. It translates to CASSLGQGSSGANVLTF.

The chain employs TRBV5-6 and TRBJ1-2; weak D call: TRBD1 (5 bases). The germline CDR1 and CDR2 sequences are SGHDT and YYEEEE. This CDR3 comprises 13 residues. V lost 1 base and J lost 7, with 11 bases in between. DNA for the CDR3: TGTGCCAGCAGCTTGCAACAGGCGAGTGGCTACACCTTC. It encodes CASSLQQASGYTF.

This clone was recorded once. V and J are TRBV27 and TRBJ1-1; D not resolved. The CDR3 loop spans 16 amino acids. V lost 6 bases to trimming and J lost 1 base, with 18 bases between them. Germline-derived CDR1 and CDR2 are MNHEY and SMNVEV (reference sequence). CDR3: CASRLYSPPGNTEAFF. DNA for the CDR3: TGTGCCAGCAGACTCTACTCGCCGCCGGGGAACACTGAAGCTTTCTTT.

The chain combines TRBV5-5 with TRBJ2-7; a weak D match, TRBD1 (6 bases). V shed 4 bases and J shed 0 bases, with 8 bases lying between them. The CDR3 is 13 residues long. Per germline, CDR1 SGHKS and CDR2 YYEKEE (reference sequence). The CDR3: CASSGGSSYEQYF. The CDR3 coding sequence is TGTGCCAGCAGCGGGGGCAGCTCCTACGAGCAGTACTTC.

The CDR3 DNA follows: TGTGCCAGTAGTATTGGGGGGACTAGTCGGGAGCAGTACTTC. Amino acids: CASSIGGTSREQYF. The chain is built from TRBV19 and TRBJ2-7; TRBD2 matches 8 bases. V lost 3 bases to trimming and J lost 7 bases; unmatched junction nucleotides: 8. CDR1 and CDR2 (germline): LNHDA, SQIVND (reference sequence). CDR3 length equals 14 residues.

The chain links TRBV6-4 to TRBJ2-5; the D gene is possibly TRBD2 (5 bases). The CDR3 has 15 amino acids. Per the germline V gene, CDR1 is MRHNA and CDR2 is SNTAGT. V lost 5 bases, J lost 5 bases, and 18 bases lay in between. The CDR3 DNA reads TGTGCCAGCAGTCGAAGCGGAAGAGGCGGGGAGACCCAGTACTTC. It is translated as CASSRSGRGGETQYF.

The chain joins TRBV5-8 to TRBJ1-5; D gene ambiguous. The CDR3 extends over 11 amino acids. V gave up 4 bases and J gave up 11 bases, with 10 bases separating them. Germline CDR1 reads SGHTS; CDR2 reads YDEGEE. In DNA form, the CDR3 reads TGTGCCAGCAGCCAGATCGGGACCCAGCATTTT. Protein: CASSQIGTQHF.

The J gene is TRBJ2-7, the V gene TRBV5-4, with D tentatively TRBD1 (6 bases). The V gene lost 2 bases and the J gene lost 2 bases, with 8 bases spanning the gap. The germline CDR1 and CDR2 sequences are SGHNT and YYREEE (reference sequence). The CDR3 length is 13 residues. The CDR3 reads CASSFPGAYEQYF. CDR3 sequence (DNA): TGTGCCAGCAGCTTCCCAGGGGCCTACGAGCAGTACTTC. Using reference TRBV5-4 and TRBJ2-7 for the parts outside the CDR3, the full variable domain is ETGVTQSPTHLIKTRGQQVTLRCSSQSGHNTVSWYQQALGQGPQFIFQYYREEENGRGNFPPRFSGLQFPNYSSELNVNALELDDSALYLCASSFPGAYEQYFGPGTRLTVT.

The chain carries TRBV27 and TRBJ2-2; 13 bases align to TRBD2. CDR3 size: 19 residues. Germline loops: CDR1 MNHEY, CDR2 SMNVEV (reference sequence). V dropped 5 bases and J dropped 8; count of bases not matched to a gene: 17. The CDR3 sequence: CASSPKMGLAGSSGGELFF. The CDR3 DNA reads TGTGCCAGCAGTCCAAAGATGGGACTAGCGGGATCCTCGGGGGGGGAGCTGTTTTTT.

The CDR3 DNA is TGTGCCTGGGGGGGACCGGGACAGTCCCGGGAGACCCAGTACTTC. This translates into CAWGGPGQSRETQYF. The genes are TRBV30 and TRBJ2-5, with TRBD1 matching over 7 bases. CDR3 length: 15 residues. Trimming cost V 5 bases and J 5 bases; bases outside gene matches: 14. From germline, CDR1 is GTSNPN and CDR2 SVGIG (reference sequence).

The chain employs TRBV6-6 and TRBJ1-3; D is unclear. The CDR3 sequence is 13 residues long. Trimming left V 4 bases short and J 0 bases short, with 4 bases between. Germline assignment: CDR1 MNHNY and CDR2 SVGAGI (reference sequence). The chain's CDR3 is CASSLSSGNTIYF. The CDR3 region has the DNA TGTGCCAGCAGTTTGAGCTCTGGAAACACCATATATTTT.

On this clone: One end of the junction is discordant with germline, which a read error may explain. Other nucleotide sequences in the sample specify the same CDR3. The chain links TRBV5-1 to TRBJ2-5; the D gene is possibly TRBD2 (6 bases). The CDR3 has 16 residues. The germline CDR1 and CDR2 sequences are SGHRS and YFSETQ. The CDR3 region is CASSGTGGNVQETQYF. In DNA form, the CDR3 reads TGCGCCAGCAGCGGTACGGGCGGGAACGTCCAGGAGACCCAATACTTC.

The gene calls are TRBV5-1 and TRBJ2-7; 11 bases match TRBD2. CDR3 length: 14 amino acids. V was clipped by 0 bases and J by 9 bases; unmatched bases: 5. Germline V lookup: CDR1 SGHRS, CDR2 YFSETQ. The CDR3 DNA follows: TGCGCCAGCAGCTTGGCTAGCGGGAGGACCGGGCAGTACTTC. Protein product: CASSLASGRTGQYF. The whole variable domain, remainder taken from reference TRBV5-1 and TRBJ2-7, is KAGVTQTPRYLIKTRGQQVTLSCSPISGHRSVSWYQQTPGQGLQFLFEYFSETQRNKGNFPGRFSGRQFSNSRSEMNVSTLELGDSALYLCASSLASGRTGQYFGPGTRLTVT.

The chain combines TRBV5-1 with TRBJ2-1, with 7 bases identical to TRBD2. Germline lookup yields CDR1 SGHRS and CDR2 YFSETQ. The CDR3 loop spans 17 amino acids. Losses at the gene ends were 0 bases for V and 8 bases for J; bases not matched to a gene: 14. As DNA, the CDR3 is TGCGCCAGCAGCTTGGGGCTAGCGGCTTCCCTACGGGATGAGCAGTTCTTC. Amino acids: CASSLGLAASLRDEQFF.